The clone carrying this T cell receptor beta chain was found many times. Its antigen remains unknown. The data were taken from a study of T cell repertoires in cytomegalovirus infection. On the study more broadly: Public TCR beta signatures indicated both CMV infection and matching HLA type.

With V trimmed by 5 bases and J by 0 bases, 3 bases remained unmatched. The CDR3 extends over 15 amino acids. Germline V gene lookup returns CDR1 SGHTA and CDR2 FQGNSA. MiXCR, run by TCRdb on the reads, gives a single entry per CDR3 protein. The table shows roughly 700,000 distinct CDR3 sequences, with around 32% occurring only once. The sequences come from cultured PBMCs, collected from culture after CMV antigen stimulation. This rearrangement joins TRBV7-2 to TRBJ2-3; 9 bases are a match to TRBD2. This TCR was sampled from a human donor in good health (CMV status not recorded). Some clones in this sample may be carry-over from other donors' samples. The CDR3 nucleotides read TGTGCCAGCAGCCCCCTAGCGGGAAGCACAGATACGCAGTATTTT. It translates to CASSPLAGSTDTQYF.